The 19 T cell receptor beta chains listed next were all sequenced from one sample in a study of blood T cell repertoires in COVID-19. Assay used: immunoSEQ multiplex PCR; TCRdb lists only in-frame clones, some missing. The sample consists of around 250,000 clones, approximately 86% of them appearing once. Sequencing was carried out using peripheral blood. The receptor set was obtained from a human donor in a cohort sampled during active COVID-19.

The chain carries TRBV5-1 and TRBJ2-5; 9 bases match TRBD2. Losses at the gene ends were 3 bases for V and 5 bases for J; bases not matched to a gene: 11. CDR1 is SGHRS and CDR2 is YFSETQ in the germline V gene. This CDR3 has 16 residues. In DNA, the CDR3 is TGCGCCAGCAGCTGGAGTCGGCGGGAGGGCCGGGAGACCCAGTACTTC. Translating it yields CASSWSRREGRETQYF.

The chain is built from TRBV29-1 and TRBJ1-2, with D possibly being TRBD1 (5 bases). Germline lookup yields CDR1 SQVTM and CDR2 ANQGSEA. The CDR3 totals 13 residues. The V gene lost 5 bases and the J gene lost 3 bases, with 13 bases spanning the gap. CDR3 region: CSVSGGKDYGYTF. The CDR3 DNA sequence: TGCAGCGTTTCGGGGGGGAAGGACTATGGCTACACCTTC.

This chain links TRBV30 with TRBJ2-1; 8 nucleotides agree with TRBD2. The length of the CDR3 is 15 residues. The V segment lost 3 bases and the J segment 2 bases; nucleotides outside the gene matches: 6. Germline V gene data show CDR1 as GTSNPN and CDR2 as SVGIG (reference sequence). This chain's CDR3 is CAWSLAGGPYNEQFF. The CDR3 DNA follows: TGTGCCTGGAGCCTAGCGGGTGGCCCCTACAATGAGCAGTTCTTC.

The chain joins TRBV20-1 to TRBJ1-6; D possibly corresponds to TRBD1 (5 bases). V was clipped by 3 bases and J by 6 bases, with 12 bases between them. Germline CDR1 and CDR2: DFQATT and SNEGSKA (reference sequence). The CDR3 spans 14 residues. CDR3 in amino acids: CSASEQVLNSPLHF. The CDR3 coding sequence is TGCAGTGCTAGTGAACAGGTCCTTAATTCACCCCTCCACTTT.

The CDR3 coding sequence is TGTGCCAGCAGCTTAGAGTGGAGCTCCTACGAGCAGTACTTC. Amino acids: CASSLEWSSYEQYF. The chain links TRBV11-2 to TRBJ2-7; D is ambiguous. Germline values: CDR1 SGHAT, CDR2 FQNNGV. The V end lost 0 bases, the J end lost 0 bases, and 6 bases lay between the germline ends. The CDR3 is made up of 14 amino acids.

This clone was detected a few times. The genes are TRBV6-5 and TRBJ1-1; 8 bases are a match to TRBD1. The CDR3 covers 15 residues. V lost 3 bases, J lost 3 bases, and 6 bases stayed unmatched. Germline V gene lookup returns CDR1 MNHEY and CDR2 SVGAGI. Written as DNA, the CDR3 is TGTGCCAGCAGTTATTCACAGGGGGTGTACACTGAAGCTTTCTTT. It encodes CASSYSQGVYTEAFF.

V usage is TRBV12-3 or TRBV12-4 and J usage is TRBJ1-1, with 8 bases aligning to TRBD1. Losses at the gene ends were 5 bases for V and 3 bases for J; bases not matched to a gene: 2. The CDR3 is made up of 13 amino acids. CDR3 DNA sequence: TGTGCCAGCAGTGGACAGGGATACACTGAAGCTTTCTTT. Encoded protein: CASSGQGYTEAFF.

This chain connects TRBV6-2 or TRBV6-3 to TRBJ1-2; 7 nucleotides line up with TRBD1. The V gene's germline CDR1 is MNHEY and CDR2 SVGEGT. The CDR3 covers 16 residues. J gave up 4 bases and V 2 bases, and 10 bases lay outside the gene matches. CDR3 sequence reads: CASSYEGARGAYGYTF. The CDR3 DNA reads as TGTGCCAGCAGTTACGAGGGGGCGCGGGGTGCCTATGGCTACACCTTC.

V usage is TRBV10-3 and J usage is TRBJ2-7; weak D call: TRBD2 (6 bases). The V end lost 3 bases, the J end lost 1 base, and 13 bases lay between the germline ends. The CDR3 runs to 15 residues. In germline, CDR1 is ENHRY, CDR2 SYGVKD. CDR3 DNA sequence: TGTGCCATCAGTGAACTCGGAGGGGAATCCTACGAGCAGTACTTC. Encoded protein: CAISELGGESYEQYF.

This chain uses TRBV5-6 with TRBJ2-7; 13 positions agree with TRBD2. J lost 2 bases, V lost 6 bases, and 8 bases had no gene match. CDR3 size: 16 residues. CDR1 is SGHDT and CDR2 is YYEEEE in the germline V gene. Here the CDR3 DNA reads TGTGCCAGCACCCTGACTAGCGGGAGGTTCGCCTACGAGCAGTACTTC. It translates to CASTLTSGRFAYEQYF. Together with reference TRBV5-6 and TRBJ2-7, the CDR3 gives the full variable domain: DAGVTQSPTHLIKTRGQQVTLRCSPKSGHDTVSWYQQALGQGPQFIFQYYEEEERQRGNFPDRFSGHQFPNYSSELNVNALLLGDSALYLCASTLTSGRFAYEQYFGPGTRLTVT.

The chain combines TRBV3-1 (or the pseudogene TRBV3-2) with TRBJ2-5; TRBD2 matches at 11 bases. CDR1 is LGHDT, CDR2 YNNKEL, per germline (reference sequence). The CDR3 consists of 20 residues. V lost 1 base, J lost 5 bases, and 18 bases stayed unmatched. CDR3 DNA sequence: TGTGCCAGCAGCCAAGCGGGTAGCGGGGGGGCCTTTTCCGGTGGGGAGACCCAGTACTTC. Translating gives CASSQAGSGGAFSGGETQYF.

J is TRBJ1-5 and V is TRBV7-2, with D uncertain. The CDR3 spans 16 residues. With 0 bases removed from V and 2 bases from J, the gap between germline ends came to 11 bases. CDR1 and CDR2 from the germline V gene are SGHTA and FQGNSA. The CDR3 spells CASSLAGTAGNQPQHF. DNA for the CDR3: TGTGCCAGCAGCTTAGCAGGTACGGCGGGCAATCAGCCCCAGCATTTT.

The chain uses TRBV7-9 and TRBJ1-3; 7 nucleotides match TRBD1. The J segment lost 0 bases and the V segment lost 3 bases, leaving 5 bases of the junction unmatched. The CDR3 loop spans 16 amino acids. Germline V CDR1 and CDR2: SEHNR, FQNEAQ (reference sequence). The CDR3 is CASSFTGAFSGNTIYF. In nucleotides, the CDR3 is TGTGCCAGCAGCTTCACAGGGGCCTTCTCTGGAAACACCATATATTTT.

This chain connects TRBV29-1 to TRBJ1-1; TRBD1 matches 9 bases. The germline CDR1 and CDR2 sequences are SQVTM and ANQGSEA. There are 19 residues in the CDR3. After removal of 1 base from V and 3 bases from J, the junction contained 18 bases not matched to a gene. DNA of the CDR3: TGCAGCGTTGAAGCGTGGGCCCTTGGACAGGGGATTTTCCACACTGAAGCTTTCTTT. Encoded protein: CSVEAWALGQGIFHTEAFF.

This sequence joins TRBV21-1 and TRBJ1-6. TRBV21-1 is classified as a pseudogene. The CDR3 consists of 21 residues. In DNA form, the CDR3 reads TGTGCCAGCAGCCTAAGTGGCAGACCTTCAACTACGAGCTCCTATAATTCACCCCTCCACTTT. It translates to CASSLSGRPSTTSSYNSPLHF.

The chain joins TRBV6-1 to TRBJ1-5, with unresolved D. The CDR3 is 14 amino acids. Germline V lookup: CDR1 MNHNS, CDR2 SASEGT. Trimming stripped 2 bases from V and 10 bases from J, with 15 bases between. The CDR3 sequence: CASSEIGRHLPQHF. DNA for the CDR3: TGTGCCAGCAGTGAAATCGGCAGGCACTTACCCCAGCATTTT.

The table lists this clone with a few counts. This chain uses TRBV2 with TRBJ1-5; a weak D match, TRBD1 (6 bases). CDR1 is SNHLY and CDR2 is FYNNEI in the germline V gene. The length of the CDR3 is 14 residues. Trimming removed 6 bases from V and 0 bases from J, with 9 bases in between. This chain's CDR3 is CASRQGYSNQPQHF. Written as DNA, the CDR3 is TGTGCCAGCAGACAGGGATATAGCAATCAGCCCCAGCATTTT.

The gene calls are TRBV4-3 and TRBJ1-4; no clear D. The CDR3 loop spans 19 amino acids. Trimming removed 1 base from V and 1 base from J, with 19 bases in between. Germline CDR1 is LGHNA and CDR2 is YSLEER. The CDR3 DNA reads TGCGCCAGCAGCCAAGGATCCCCTTGGCAGACACAAACTAATGAAAAACTGTTTTTT. Its translation is CASSQGSPWQTQTNEKLFF.

The CDR3 here is CASSLGSGGASGEQFF. CDR3 coding DNA: TGCGCCAGCAGCTTGGGTAGCGGGGGGGCCAGCGGTGAGCAGTTCTTC. The chain employs TRBV5-1 and TRBJ2-1; 11 bases fit TRBD2. This CDR3 contains 16 residues. The J segment lost 9 bases and the V segment lost 0 bases, leaving 8 bases of the junction unmatched. The germline V gene has CDR1 SGHRS and CDR2 YFSETQ.